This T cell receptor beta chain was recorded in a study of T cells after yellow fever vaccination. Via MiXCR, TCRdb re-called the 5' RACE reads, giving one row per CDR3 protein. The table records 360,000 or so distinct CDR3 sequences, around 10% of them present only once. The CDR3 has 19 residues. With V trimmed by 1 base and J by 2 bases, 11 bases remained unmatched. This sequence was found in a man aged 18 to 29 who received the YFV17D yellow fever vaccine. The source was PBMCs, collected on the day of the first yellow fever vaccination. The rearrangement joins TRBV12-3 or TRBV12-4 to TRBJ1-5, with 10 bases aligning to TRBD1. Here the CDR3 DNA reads TGTGCCAGCAGTTTAGGGGACAGGGGTCGATTGATTCGCAATCAGCCCCAGCATTTT. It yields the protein CASSLGDRGRLIRNQPQHF.